The clone carrying this T cell receptor (beta chain) was counted once. The data originate from a study of blood T cell repertoires in COVID-19. About the study: Collection of acute and convalescent COVID-19 samples took place in the United States, Italy and Spain.

How the authors handled the data: Reference gene primers were amplified, and this amplification served to estimate nucleated cell counts. Measured with immunoSEQ multiplex PCR; TCRdb has only the in-frame clones, and not every one. Clone size and V and J calls were adopted from that table, with D and trimming inferred from the DNA. Altogether some 99,000 clones are present, about 90% being singletons, with the ten largest covering around 4.5%. V lost 4 bases, J lost 8 bases, and 5 bases stayed unmatched. Germline V lookup: CDR1 SGHDT, CDR2 YYEEEE. The CDR3 totals 13 residues. The sample was peripheral blood. This sequence originates from a man between 65 and 79 years old with acute or convalescent COVID-19. The chain is built from TRBV5-6 and TRBJ1-3; TRBD1 aligns across 8 bases. CDR3 nucleotides: TGTGCCAGCAGCCTGACAGGGGTGGACACCATATATTTT. Residues: CASSLTGVDTIYF.